The present T cell receptor (beta chain) was sequenced within a study of cytomegalovirus exposure and HLA in healthy donors. General study findings and limits: The authors later found TCR association rates varying by HLA locus, with DRB1 most and HLA-C fewest. Productive status was seen about 87% or about 30% of the time for most TCR beta V segments in an earlier analysis. Researchers reported from a later analysis that most CMV-associated TCR beta chains appeared HLA-restricted. Immune exposure data for these donors was limited to CMV serostatus.

Trimming cost V 4 bases and J 1 base; bases outside gene matches: 12. CDR3 length: 18 amino acids. CDR1 and CDR2 (germline): SGDLS, YYNGEE. PCR used 60 Vbeta primers and 13 Jbeta primers. The repertoire was sequenced with immunoSEQ multiplex PCR; TCRdb's copy has only in-frame clones and lacks some. The data contain 35,000 to 45,000 clones, around 53% of them singletons. Regarding this clone: Its antigen is unidentified.

What was sequenced was PBMCs. The TCR was taken from a woman in her 40s in good health and CMV-seropositive. The rearrangement joins TRBV9 to TRBJ2-1, with 9 bases identical to TRBD2. Here the CDR3 DNA reads TGTGCCAGCAGCCCCAGAGGAGCGGGGGGTGGGTCCTACAATGAGCAGTTCTTC. It is translated as CASSPRGAGGGSYNEQFF.